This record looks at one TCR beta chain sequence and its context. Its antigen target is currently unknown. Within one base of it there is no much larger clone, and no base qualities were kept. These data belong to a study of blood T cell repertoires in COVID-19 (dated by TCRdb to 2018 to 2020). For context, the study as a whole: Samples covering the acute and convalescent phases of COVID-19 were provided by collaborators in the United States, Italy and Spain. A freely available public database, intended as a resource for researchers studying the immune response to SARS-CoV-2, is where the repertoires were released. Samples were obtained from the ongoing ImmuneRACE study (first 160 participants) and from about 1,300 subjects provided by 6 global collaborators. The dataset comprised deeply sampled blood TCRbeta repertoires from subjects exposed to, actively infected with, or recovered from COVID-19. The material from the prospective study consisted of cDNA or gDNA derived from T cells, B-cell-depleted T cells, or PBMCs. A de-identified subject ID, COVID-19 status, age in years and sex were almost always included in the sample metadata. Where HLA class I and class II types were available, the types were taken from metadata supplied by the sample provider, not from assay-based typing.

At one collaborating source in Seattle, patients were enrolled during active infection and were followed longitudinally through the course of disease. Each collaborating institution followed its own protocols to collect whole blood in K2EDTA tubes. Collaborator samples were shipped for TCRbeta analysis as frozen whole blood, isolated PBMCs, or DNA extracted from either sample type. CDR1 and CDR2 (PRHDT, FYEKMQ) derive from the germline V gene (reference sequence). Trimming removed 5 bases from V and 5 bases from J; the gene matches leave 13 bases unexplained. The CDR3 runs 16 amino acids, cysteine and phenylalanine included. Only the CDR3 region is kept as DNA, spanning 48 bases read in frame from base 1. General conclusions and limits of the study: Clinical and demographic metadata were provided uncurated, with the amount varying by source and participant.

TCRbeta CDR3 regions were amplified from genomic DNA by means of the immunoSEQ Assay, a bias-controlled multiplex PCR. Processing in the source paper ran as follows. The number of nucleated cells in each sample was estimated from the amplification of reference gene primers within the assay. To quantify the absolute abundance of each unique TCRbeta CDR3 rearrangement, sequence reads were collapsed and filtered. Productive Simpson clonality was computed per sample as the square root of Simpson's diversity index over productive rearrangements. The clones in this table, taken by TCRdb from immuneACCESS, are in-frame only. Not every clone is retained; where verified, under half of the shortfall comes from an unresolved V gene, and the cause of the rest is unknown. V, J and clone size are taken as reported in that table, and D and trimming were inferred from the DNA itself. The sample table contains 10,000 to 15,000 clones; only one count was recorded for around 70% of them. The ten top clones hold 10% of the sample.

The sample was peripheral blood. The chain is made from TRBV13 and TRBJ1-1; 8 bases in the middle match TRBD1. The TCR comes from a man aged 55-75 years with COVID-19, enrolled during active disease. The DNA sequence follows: TGTGCCAGCAGCCCCCCCCCAGGGGGCGCTTGGACTGAAGCTTTCTTT. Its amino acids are CASSPPPGGAWTEAFF.